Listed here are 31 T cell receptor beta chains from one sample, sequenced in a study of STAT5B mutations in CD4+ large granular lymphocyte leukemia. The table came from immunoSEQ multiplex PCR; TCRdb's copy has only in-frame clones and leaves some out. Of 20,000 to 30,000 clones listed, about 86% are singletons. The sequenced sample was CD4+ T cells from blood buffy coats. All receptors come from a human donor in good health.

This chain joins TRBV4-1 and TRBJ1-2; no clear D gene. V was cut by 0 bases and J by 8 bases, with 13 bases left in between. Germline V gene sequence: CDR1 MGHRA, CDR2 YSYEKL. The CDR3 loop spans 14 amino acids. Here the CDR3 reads CASSQDSGPSGYTF. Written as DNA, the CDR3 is TGCGCCAGCAGCCAAGACAGTGGGCCCTCCGGCTACACCTTC.

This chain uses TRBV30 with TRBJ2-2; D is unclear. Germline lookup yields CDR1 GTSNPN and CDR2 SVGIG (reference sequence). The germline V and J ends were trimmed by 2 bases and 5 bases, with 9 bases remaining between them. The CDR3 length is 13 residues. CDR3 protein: CAWSTRFTGELFF. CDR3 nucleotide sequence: TGTGCCTGGAGTACCAGGTTTACCGGGGAGCTGTTTTTT.

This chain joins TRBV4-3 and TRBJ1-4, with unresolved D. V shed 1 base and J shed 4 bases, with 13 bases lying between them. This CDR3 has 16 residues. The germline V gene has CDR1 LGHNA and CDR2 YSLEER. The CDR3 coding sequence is TGCGCCAGCAGCCAAGCCTCGCCGGCGTATAATGAAAAACTGTTTTTT. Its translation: CASSQASPAYNEKLFF.

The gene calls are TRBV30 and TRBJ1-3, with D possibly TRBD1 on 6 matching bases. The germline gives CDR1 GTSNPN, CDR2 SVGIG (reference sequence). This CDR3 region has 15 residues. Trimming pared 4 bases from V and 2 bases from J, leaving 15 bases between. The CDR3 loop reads CAWTESGGPGNTIYF. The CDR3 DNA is TGTGCCTGGACCGAATCTGGGGGGCCTGGAAACACCATATATTTT.

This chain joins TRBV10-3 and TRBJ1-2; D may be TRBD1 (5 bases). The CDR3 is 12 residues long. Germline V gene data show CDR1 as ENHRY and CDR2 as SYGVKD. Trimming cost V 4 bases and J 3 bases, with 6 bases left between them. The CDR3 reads CAISAQDYGYTF. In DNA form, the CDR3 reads TGTGCCATCAGTGCACAGGACTATGGCTACACCTTC.

The CDR3, as DNA: TGTGCCAGCAAAAGACAGTCTTTTTACACAGATACGCAGTATTTT. Translating gives CASKRQSFYTDTQYF. The chain uses TRBV2 and TRBJ2-3, with a possible D match to TRBD1 (5 bases). CDR1 is SNHLY, CDR2 FYNNEI, per germline. Trimming removed 7 bases from V and 2 bases from J, with 16 bases in between. The CDR3 totals 15 residues.

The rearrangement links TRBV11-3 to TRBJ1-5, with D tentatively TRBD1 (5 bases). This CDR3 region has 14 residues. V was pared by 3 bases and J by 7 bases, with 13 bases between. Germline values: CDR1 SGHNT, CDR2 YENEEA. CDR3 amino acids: CASSLEGNGQPQHF. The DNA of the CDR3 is TGTGCCAGCAGCTTGGAGGGGAACGGACAGCCCCAGCATTTT.

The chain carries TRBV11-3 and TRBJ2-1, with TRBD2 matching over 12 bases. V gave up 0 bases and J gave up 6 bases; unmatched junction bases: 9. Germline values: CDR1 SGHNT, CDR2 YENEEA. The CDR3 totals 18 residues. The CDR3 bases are TGTGCCAGCAGCTTAGAGGGCGCTTGGACTAGCGGGACCAATGAGCAGTTCTTC. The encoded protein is CASSLEGAWTSGTNEQFF.

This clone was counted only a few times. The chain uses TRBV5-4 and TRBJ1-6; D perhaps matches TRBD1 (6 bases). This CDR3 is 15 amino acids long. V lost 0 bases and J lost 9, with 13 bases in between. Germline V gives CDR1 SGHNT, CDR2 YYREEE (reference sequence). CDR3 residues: CASSLASDRLSPLHF. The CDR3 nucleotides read TGTGCCAGCAGCTTGGCCTCCGACAGGCTTTCACCCCTCCACTTT.

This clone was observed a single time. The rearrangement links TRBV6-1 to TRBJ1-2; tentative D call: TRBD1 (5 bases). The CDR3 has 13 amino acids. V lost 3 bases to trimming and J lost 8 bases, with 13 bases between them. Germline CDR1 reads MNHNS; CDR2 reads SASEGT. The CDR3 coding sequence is TGTGCCAGCAGTGACTCCAGGGTCGGCGGCTACACCTTC. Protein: CASSDSRVGGYTF.

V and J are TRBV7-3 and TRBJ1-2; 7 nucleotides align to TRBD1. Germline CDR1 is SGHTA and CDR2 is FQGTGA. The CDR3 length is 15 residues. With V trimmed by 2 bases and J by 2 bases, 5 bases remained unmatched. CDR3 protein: CASSLGPGGNYGYTF. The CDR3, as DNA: TGTGCCAGCAGCTTAGGCCCAGGGGGGAACTATGGCTACACCTTC.

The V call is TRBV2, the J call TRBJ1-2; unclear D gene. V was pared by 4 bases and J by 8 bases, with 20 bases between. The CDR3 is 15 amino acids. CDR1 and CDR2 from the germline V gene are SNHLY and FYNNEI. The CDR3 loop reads CASSVSGPELWGYTF. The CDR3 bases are TGTGCCAGCAGTGTTTCCGGACCCGAACTATGGGGCTACACCTTC.

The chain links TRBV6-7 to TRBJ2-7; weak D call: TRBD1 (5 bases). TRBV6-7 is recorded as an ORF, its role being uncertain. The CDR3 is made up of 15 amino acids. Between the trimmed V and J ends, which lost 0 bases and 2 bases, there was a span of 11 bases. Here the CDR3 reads CASSYSNRNTYEQYV. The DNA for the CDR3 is TGTGCCAGCAGTTACTCGAACAGGAACACCTACGAGCAGTACGTC.

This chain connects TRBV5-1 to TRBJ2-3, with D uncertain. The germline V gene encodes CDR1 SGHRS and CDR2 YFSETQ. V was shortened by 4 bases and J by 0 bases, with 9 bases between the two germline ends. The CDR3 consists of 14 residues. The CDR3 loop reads CASSVGSSTDTQYF. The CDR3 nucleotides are TGCGCCAGCAGCGTCGGGTCTAGCACAGATACGCAGTATTTT.

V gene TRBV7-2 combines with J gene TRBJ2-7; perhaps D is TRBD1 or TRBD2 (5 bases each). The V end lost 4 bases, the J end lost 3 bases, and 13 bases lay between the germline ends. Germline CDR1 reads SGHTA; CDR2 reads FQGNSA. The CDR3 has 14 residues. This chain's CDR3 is CASSSDGTDYEQYF. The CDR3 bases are TGTGCCAGCAGCTCCGACGGGACCGACTACGAGCAGTACTTC.

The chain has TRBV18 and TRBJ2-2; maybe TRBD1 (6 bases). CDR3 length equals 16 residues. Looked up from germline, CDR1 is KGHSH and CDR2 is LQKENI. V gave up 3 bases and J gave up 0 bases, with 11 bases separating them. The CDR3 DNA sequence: TGTGCCAGCTCACCCCCCGGGACAACGAACACCGGGGAGCTGTTTTTT. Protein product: CASSPPGTTNTGELFF.

This CDR3 reads CASSQDVSAGGPFADTQYF. Written as DNA, the CDR3 is TGCGCCAGCAGCCAAGATGTTTCGGCGGGAGGGCCTTTTGCAGATACGCAGTATTTT. The chain carries TRBV4-3 and TRBJ2-3; 9 bases match TRBD2. This CDR3 contains 19 residues. CDR1 is LGHNA and CDR2 is YSLEER in the germline V gene. V lost 0 bases and J lost 4; bases outside the gene matches: 14.

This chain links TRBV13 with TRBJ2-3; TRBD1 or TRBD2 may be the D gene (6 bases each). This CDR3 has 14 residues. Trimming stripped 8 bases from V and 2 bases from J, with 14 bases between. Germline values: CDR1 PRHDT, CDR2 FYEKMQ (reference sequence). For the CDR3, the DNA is TGTGCCAGCGGCAGGGGACTTAACACAGATACGCAGTATTTT. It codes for CASGRGLNTDTQYF.

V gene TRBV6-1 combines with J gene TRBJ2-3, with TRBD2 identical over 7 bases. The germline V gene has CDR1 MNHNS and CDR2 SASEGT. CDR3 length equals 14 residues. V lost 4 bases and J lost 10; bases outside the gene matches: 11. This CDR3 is CASSAPGEGVAQYF. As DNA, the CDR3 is TGTGCCAGCAGTGCCCCCGGGGAGGGCGTAGCGCAGTATTTT.

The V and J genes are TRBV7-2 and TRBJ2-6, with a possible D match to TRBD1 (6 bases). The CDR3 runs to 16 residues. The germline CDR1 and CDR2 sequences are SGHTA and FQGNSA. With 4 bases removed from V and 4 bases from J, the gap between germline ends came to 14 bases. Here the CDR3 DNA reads TGTGCCAGCAGCTATTTAACAGGGACAGGGGCCAACGTCCTGACTTTC. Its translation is CASSYLTGTGANVLTF.

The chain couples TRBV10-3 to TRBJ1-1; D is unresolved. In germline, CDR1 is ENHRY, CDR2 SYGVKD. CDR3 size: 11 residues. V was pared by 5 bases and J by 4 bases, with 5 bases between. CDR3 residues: CAISSGTEAFF. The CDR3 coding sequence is TGTGCCATCAGTTCTGGCACTGAAGCTTTCTTT.

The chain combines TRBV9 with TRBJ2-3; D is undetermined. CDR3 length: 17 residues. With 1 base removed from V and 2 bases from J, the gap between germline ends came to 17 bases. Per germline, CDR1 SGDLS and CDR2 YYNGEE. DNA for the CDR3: TGTGCCAGCAGCGTAATGGTGGGGAAGGCTCACACAGATACGCAGTATTTT. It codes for CASSVMVGKAHTDTQYF.

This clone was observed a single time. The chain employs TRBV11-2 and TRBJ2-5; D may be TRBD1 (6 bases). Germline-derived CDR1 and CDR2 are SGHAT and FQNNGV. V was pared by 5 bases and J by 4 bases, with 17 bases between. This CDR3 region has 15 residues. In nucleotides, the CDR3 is TGTGCCAGCAGCCCCCGGACAGCTGGCCCAGAGACCCAGTACTTC. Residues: CASSPRTAGPETQYF.

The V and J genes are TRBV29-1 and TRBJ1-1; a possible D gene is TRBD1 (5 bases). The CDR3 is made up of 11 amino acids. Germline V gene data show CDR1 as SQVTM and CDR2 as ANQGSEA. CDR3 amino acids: CCGGENTEAFF. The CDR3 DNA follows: TGCTGTGGGGGAGAGAACACTGAAGCTTTCTTT.

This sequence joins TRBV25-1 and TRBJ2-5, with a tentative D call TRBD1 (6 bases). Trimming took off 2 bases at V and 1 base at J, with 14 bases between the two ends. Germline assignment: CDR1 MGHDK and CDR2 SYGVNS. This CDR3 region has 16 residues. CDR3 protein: CASSEGQDSVQETQYF. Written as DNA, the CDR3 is TGTGCCAGCAGTGAAGGCCAGGACAGTGTCCAAGAGACCCAGTACTTC.

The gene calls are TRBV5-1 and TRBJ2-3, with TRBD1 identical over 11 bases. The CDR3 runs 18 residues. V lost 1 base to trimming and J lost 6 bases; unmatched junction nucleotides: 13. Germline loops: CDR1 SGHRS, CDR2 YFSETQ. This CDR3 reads CASSLSFRRTGGLDTQYF. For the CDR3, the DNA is TGCGCCAGCAGCTTGTCTTTTCGCCGGACAGGGGGCCTTGATACGCAGTATTTT.

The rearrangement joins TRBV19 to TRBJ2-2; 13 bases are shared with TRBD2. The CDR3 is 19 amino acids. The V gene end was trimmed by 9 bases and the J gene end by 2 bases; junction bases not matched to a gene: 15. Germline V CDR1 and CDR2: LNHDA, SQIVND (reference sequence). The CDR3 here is CASKTRLAGGPVNTGELFF. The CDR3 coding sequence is TGTGCCAGCAAGACCCGACTAGCGGGGGGCCCAGTTAACACCGGGGAGCTGTTTTTT.

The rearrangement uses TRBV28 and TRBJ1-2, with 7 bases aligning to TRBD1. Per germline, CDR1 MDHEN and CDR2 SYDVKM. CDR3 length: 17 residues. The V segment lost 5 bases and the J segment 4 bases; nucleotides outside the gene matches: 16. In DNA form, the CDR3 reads TGTGCCAGCAGTCAAACTATCGGGACAGCCACGACCTATGGCTACACCTTC. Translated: CASSQTIGTATTYGYTF.

CDR3 in amino acids: CASSLAMNTEAFF. CDR3 sequence (DNA): TGTGCCAGCAGCCTGGCAATGAACACTGAAGCTTTCTTT. The V call is TRBV14, the J call TRBJ1-1; D unclear. The CDR3 extends over 13 amino acids. V was cut by 4 bases and J by 0 bases, with 6 bases left in between. CDR1 is SGHDN, CDR2 FVKESK, per germline.

The CDR3 DNA follows: TGTGCCAGCAGTGGACTGACAGTAGATCGCTATGGCTACACCTTC. This encodes CASSGLTVDRYGYTF. The rearrangement links TRBV25-1 to TRBJ1-2; weak D call: TRBD1 (5 bases). The CDR3 extends over 15 amino acids. The V and J ends lost 4 bases and 4 bases respectively, with 16 bases between them. Germline loops: CDR1 MGHDK, CDR2 SYGVNS.

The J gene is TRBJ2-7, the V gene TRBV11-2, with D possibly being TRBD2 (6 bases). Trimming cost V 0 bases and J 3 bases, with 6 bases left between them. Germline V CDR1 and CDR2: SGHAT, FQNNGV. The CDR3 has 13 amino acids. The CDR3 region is CASSLEGGYEQYF. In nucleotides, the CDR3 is TGTGCCAGCAGCTTAGAGGGGGGCTACGAGCAGTACTTC.